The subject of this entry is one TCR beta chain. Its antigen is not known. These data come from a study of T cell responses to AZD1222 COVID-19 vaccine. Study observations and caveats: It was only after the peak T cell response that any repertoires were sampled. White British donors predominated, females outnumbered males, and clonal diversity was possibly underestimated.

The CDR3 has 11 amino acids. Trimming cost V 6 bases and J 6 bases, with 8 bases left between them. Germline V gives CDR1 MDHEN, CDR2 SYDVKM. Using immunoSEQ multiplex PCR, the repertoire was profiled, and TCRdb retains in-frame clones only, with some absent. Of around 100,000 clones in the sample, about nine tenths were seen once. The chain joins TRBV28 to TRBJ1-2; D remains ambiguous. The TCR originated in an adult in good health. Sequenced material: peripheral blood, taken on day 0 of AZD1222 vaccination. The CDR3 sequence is CASSIRDGYTF. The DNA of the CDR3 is TGTGCCAGCAGCATTAGGGATGGCTACACCTTC.